This TCR beta chain is drawn from a study of T cells in Graves' hyperthyroidism and ophthalmopathy. Between the trimmed V and J ends, which lost 6 bases and 4 bases, there was a span of 10 bases. Per germline, CDR1 SQVTM and CDR2 ANQGSEA. The CDR3 is 12 residues long. RNA transcripts were the template for amplifying TCR beta CDR3 regions. An initial round of RT-PCR targeting the TCR CDR3 relied on the HTBI primer set. TCRdb re-analysed the multiplex PCR reads in MiXCR, keeping a single row per CDR3 protein. The top ten clones hold approximately 10% of a sample with some 760,000 distinct CDR3 sequences, 12% to 15% of them seen once.

Sequences were obtained from blood. The genes are TRBV29-1 and TRBJ2-1, with D perhaps matching TRBD1 (5 bases). The TCR originated in a young woman with Graves' hyperthyroidism. The CDR3 loop is CSVSDNYNEQFF. The CDR3 DNA sequence: TGCAGCGTGTCGGACAATTACAATGAGCAGTTCTTC.